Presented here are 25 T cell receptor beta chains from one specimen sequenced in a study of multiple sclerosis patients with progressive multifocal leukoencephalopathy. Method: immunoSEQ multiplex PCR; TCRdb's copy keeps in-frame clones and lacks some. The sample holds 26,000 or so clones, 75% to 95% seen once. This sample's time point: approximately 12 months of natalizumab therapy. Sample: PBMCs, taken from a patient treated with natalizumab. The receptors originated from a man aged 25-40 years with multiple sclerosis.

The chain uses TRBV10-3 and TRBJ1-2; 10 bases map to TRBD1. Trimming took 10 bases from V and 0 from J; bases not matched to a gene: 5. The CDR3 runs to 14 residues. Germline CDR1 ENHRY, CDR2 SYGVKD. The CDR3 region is CATTGGKTNYGYTF. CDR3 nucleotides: TGTGCCACGACAGGGGGCAAGACTAACTATGGCTACACCTTC.

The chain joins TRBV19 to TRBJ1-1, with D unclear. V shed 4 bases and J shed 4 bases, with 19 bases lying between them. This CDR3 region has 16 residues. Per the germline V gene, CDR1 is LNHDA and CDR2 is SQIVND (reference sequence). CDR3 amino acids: CASSTYPQIKGTEAFF. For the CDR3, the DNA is TGTGCCAGTAGTACATACCCTCAGATTAAGGGCACTGAAGCTTTCTTT.

The CDR3 here is CASSLVAGETQYF. CDR3 nucleotide sequence: TGTGCCAGCAGCTTGGTTGCGGGGGAGACCCAGTACTTC. The chain combines TRBV5-6 with TRBJ2-5; a weak D match, TRBD2 (6 bases). The V gene lost 0 bases and the J gene lost 5 bases, with 8 bases spanning the gap. The CDR3 spans 13 residues. The germline CDR1 and CDR2 sequences are SGHDT and YYEEEE.

The CDR3 loop reads CASTLLRPMDHEQFF. The DNA for the CDR3 is TGTGCCAGTACCCTATTACGCCCAATGGACCATGAGCAGTTCTTC. J is TRBJ2-1 and V is TRBV19; D not resolved. V gave up 7 bases and J gave up 8 bases, with 21 bases separating them. The germline gives CDR1 LNHDA, CDR2 SQIVND (reference sequence). The CDR3 runs 15 residues.

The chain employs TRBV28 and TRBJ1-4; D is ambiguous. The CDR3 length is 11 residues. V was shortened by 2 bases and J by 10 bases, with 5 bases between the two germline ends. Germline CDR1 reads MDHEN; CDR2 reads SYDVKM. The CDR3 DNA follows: TGTGCCAGCAGTTTAGGTGGAAAACTGTTTTTT. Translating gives CASSLGGKLFF.

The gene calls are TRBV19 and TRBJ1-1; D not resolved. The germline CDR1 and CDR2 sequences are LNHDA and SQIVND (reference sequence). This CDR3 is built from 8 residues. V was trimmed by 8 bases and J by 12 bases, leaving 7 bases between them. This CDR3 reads CASGISFF. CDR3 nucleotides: TGTGCCAGTGGGATCTCTTTCTTT.

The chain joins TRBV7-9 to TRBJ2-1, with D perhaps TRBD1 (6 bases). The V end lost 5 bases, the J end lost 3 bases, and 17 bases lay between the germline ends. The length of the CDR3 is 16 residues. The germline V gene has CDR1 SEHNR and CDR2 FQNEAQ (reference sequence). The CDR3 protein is CASSPIQGTGYNEQFF. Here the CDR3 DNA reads TGTGCCAGCAGCCCTATACAGGGTACGGGCTACAATGAGCAGTTCTTC.

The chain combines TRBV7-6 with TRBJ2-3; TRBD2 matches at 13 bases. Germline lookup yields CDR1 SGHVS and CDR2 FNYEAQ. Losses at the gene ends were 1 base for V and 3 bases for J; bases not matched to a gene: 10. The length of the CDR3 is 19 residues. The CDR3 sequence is CASSLGVLAGGPKTDTQYF. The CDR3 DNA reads TGTGCCAGCAGCTTAGGGGTACTAGCGGGAGGGCCAAAGACAGATACGCAGTATTTT. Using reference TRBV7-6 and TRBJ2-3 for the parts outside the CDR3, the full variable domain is GAGVSQSPRYKVTKRGQDVALRCDPISGHVSLYWYRQALGQGPEFLTYFNYEAQQDKSGLPNDRFSAERPEGSISTLTIQRTEQRDSAMYRCASSLGVLAGGPKTDTQYFGPGTRLTVL.

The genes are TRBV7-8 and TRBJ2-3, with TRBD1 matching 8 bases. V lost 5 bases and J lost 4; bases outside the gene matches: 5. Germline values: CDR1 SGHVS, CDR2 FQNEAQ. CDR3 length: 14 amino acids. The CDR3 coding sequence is TGTGCCAGCAGCCCACGGACAGGGCCAGATACGCAGTATTTT. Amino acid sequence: CASSPRTGPDTQYF.

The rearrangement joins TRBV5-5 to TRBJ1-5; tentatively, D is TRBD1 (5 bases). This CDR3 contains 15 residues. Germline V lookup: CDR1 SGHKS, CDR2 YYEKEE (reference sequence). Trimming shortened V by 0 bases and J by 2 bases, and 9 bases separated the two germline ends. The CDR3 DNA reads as TGTGCCAGCAGCTTGGAAGGGGTCCGCAATCAGCCCCAGCATTTT. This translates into CASSLEGVRNQPQHF.

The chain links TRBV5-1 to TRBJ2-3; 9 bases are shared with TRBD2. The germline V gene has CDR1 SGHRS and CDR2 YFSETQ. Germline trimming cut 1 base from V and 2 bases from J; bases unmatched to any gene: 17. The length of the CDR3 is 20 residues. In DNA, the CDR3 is TGCGCCAGCAGCTTGAAGGGCGGGAGGGCCATTATAAGATCCACAGATACGCAGTATTTT. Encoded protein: CASSLKGGRAIIRSTDTQYF.

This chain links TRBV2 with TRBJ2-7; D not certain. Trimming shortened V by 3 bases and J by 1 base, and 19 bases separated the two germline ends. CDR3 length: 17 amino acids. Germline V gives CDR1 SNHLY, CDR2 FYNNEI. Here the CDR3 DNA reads TGTGCCAGCAGTGATGGGAACCAGCTACGGCGGTCCTACGAGCAGTACGTC. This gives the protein CASSDGNQLRRSYEQYV.

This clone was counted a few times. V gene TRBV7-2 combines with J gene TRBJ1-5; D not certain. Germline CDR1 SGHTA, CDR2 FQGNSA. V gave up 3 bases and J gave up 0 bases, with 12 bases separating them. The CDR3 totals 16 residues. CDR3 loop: CASSFGSTYSNQPQHF. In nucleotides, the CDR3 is TGTGCCAGCAGCTTCGGCTCGACCTATAGCAATCAGCCCCAGCATTTT.

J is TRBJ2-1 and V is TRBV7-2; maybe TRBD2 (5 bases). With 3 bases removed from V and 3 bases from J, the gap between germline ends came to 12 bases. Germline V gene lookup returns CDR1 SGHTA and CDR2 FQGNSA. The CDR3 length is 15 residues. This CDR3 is CASSFLDGNYNEQFF. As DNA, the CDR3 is TGTGCCAGCAGCTTTTTGGACGGGAACTACAATGAGCAGTTCTTC.

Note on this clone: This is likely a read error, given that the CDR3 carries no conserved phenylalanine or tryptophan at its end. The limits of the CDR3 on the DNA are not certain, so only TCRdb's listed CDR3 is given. The CDR3 protein is CASNDTNLGG. The chain couples TRBV21-1 to TRBJ2-7; the table's D gene call, TRBD2, was not cross checked with the DNA. TRBV21-1 is assigned pseudogene status. The CDR3 numbers 10 amino acids, ends counted.

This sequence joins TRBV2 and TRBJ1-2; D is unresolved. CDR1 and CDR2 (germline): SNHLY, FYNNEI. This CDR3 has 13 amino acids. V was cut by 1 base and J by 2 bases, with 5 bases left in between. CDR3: CASSEDRNYGYTF. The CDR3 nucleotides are TGTGCCAGCAGTGAAGACAGAAACTATGGCTACACCTTC.

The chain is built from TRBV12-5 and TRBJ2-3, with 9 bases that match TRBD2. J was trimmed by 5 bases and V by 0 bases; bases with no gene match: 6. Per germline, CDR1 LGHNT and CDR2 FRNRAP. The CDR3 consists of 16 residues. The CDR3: CASGLVEREAGDTQYF. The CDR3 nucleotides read TGTGCTAGTGGTTTGGTAGAGCGGGAGGCCGGAGATACGCAGTATTTT.

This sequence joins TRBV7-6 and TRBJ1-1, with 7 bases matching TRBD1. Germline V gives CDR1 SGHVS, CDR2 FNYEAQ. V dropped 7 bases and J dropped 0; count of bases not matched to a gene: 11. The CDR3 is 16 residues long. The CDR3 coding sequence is TGTGCCAGCACTTTAACAAAGGGGGCCATGAACACTGAAGCTTTCTTT. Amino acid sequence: CASTLTKGAMNTEAFF. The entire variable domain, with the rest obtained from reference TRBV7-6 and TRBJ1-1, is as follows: GAGVSQSPRYKVTKRGQDVALRCDPISGHVSLYWYRQALGQGPEFLTYFNYEAQQDKSGLPNDRFSAERPEGSISTLTIQRTEQRDSAMYRCASTLTKGAMNTEAFFGQGTRLTVV.

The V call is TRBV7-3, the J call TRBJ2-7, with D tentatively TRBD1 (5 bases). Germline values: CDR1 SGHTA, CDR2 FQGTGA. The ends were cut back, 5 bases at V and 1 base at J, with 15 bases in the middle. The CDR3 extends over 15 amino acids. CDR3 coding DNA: TGTGCCAGCAGCCCCGGCAGGGCGGTTTCCTACGAGCAGTACTTC. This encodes CASSPGRAVSYEQYF.

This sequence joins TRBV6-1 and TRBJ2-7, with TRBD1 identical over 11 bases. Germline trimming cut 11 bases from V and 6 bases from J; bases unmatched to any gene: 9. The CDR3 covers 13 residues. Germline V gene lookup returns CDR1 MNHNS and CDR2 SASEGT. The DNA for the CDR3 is TGTGCCGCCAGTGGACAGGGGGCGGGCGAGCAGTACTTC. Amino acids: CAASGQGAGEQYF.

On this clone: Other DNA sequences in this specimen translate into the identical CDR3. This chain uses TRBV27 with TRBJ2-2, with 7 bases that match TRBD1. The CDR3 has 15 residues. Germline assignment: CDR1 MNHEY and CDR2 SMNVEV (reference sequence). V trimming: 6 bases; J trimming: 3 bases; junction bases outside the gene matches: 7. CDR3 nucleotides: TGTGCCAGCAGCGACCGGGACAGCCACACCGGGGAGCTGTTTTTT. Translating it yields CASSDRDSHTGELFF.

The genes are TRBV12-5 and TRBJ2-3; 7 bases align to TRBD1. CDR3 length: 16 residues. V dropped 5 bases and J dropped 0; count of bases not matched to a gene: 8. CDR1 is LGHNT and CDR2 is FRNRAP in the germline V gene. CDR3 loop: CASGPGTAASTDTQYF. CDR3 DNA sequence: TGTGCTAGTGGTCCCGGGACAGCAGCTAGCACAGATACGCAGTATTTT.

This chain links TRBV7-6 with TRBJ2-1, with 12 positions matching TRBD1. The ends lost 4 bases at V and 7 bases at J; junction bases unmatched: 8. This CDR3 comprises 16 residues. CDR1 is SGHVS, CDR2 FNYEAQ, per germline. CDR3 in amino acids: CASSSLPGQGANEQFF. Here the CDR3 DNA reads TGTGCCAGCAGCTCGTTACCGGGACAGGGGGCGAATGAGCAGTTCTTC.

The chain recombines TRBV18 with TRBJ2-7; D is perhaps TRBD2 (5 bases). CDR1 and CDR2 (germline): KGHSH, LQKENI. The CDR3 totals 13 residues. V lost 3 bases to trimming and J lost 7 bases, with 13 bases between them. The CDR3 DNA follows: TGTGCCAGCTCACCTGGGTTGGGGAGTGAGCAGTACGTC. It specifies CASSPGLGSEQYV.

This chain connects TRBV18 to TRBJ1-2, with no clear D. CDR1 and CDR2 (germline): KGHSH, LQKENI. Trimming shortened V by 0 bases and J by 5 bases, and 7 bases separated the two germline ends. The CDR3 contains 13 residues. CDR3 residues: CASSPPTAYGYTF. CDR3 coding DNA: TGTGCCAGCTCACCACCGACGGCTTATGGCTACACCTTC.